The present TCR beta chain was sequenced within a study of OX40 agonist ivuxolimab in advanced cancers. The overall study: Prior anti-PD-1, anti-PD-L1 or anti-CTLA-4 therapy did not bar entry, and 40% to 45% had some.

Findings and caveats of the study: With doses of 0.1 to 3.0 mg/kg, CD4+ and CD8+ blood T cells had undergone clonal expansion by week 6.

CDR3 size: 16 residues. CDR1 is SGHTA, CDR2 FQGNSA, per germline. V shed 0 bases and J shed 4 bases, with 15 bases lying between them. Data came from immunoSEQ multiplex PCR; TCRdb stores just in-frame clones and leaves some out. Of 70,000 to 90,000 clones detected, about 80% appear once; the ten largest clones hold roughly 7.1%. Comments on this clone: The antigen remains unidentified.

This sequence was found in an adult with an advanced solid tumor such as melanoma, head and neck, liver or kidney cancer. This chain joins TRBV7-2 and TRBJ2-5; D perhaps matches TRBD2 (7 bases). The sample in question was CD4+ or CD8+ T cells sorted from blood, obtained in a trial of the OX40 agonist ivuxolimab. As DNA, the CDR3 is TGTGCCAGCAGCTTAGCAGGGAGGGGGGTGGTAGAGACCCAGTACTTC. Its translation is CASSLAGRGVVETQYF. Together with reference TRBV7-2 and TRBJ2-5, the CDR3 gives the full variable domain: GAGVSQSPSNKVTEKGKDVELRCDPISGHTALYWYRQSLGQGLEFLIYFQGNSAPDKSGLPSDRFSAERTGGSVSTLTIQRTQQEDSAVYLCASSLAGRGVVETQYFGPGTRLLVL.